This note documents a single T cell receptor beta chain sequence. The antigen this receptor binds is unknown. No per-base quality is available; no much larger clone lies one base away. The CDR3 regions of human TCRbeta chains were analyzed by immunosequencing. For the original study's pipeline: Repertoire TCRs were matched against a reference library of SARS-CoV-2-specific TCRs generated with the MIRA antigen-specificity platform. Breadth was defined as the fraction of unique TCRs that were SARS-CoV-2-associated, and depth was defined as the fraction of total T cells that were SARS-CoV-2-associated. Using the MIRA data, every spike-specific TCR was mapped to the spike region that the TCR reacted to and assigned to either a CD4 or a CD8 class. Log10-transformed breadth and depth values were compared by one-way ANOVA with Sidak's multiple comparisons tests. Entries here come from immuneACCESS through TCRdb and include only in-frame sequences with V and J called. Some clones fail to appear in such tables; in the studies checked, an unresolved V gene covers under half of the shortfall, and the cause of the remainder is unknown. For V, J and clone size, that table is used; D and trimming come from the DNA. This sample has about 120,000 clones in its table, and about 90% of those were observed once. The top ten clonotypes cover 6.5% to 9.5% of the sample.

This record belongs to a study of T cell responses to AZD1222 COVID-19 vaccine (dated by TCRdb to the early 2020s). Regarding the research as a whole: Because spike-specific TCR depth and breadth did not differ between the two schedules, AZD1222 recipients who got a second dose at roughly 4 weeks were pooled with those who got a second dose at roughly 12 weeks. TCR sequencing was performed for some 250 trial participants, of whom about 200 were given two doses of AZD1222 and 26 were given two doses of MenACWY control vaccine. Enrollment into the trials was organized by age into subgroups of 18-55, 56-69 and 70-plus years, and those subgroups contained approximately 160, 26 and 62 TCR-sequenced participants, respectively.

The CDR3 measures 15 amino acids from cysteine to phenylalanine. The kept DNA is CDR3 alone, 45 bases in frame from the first base. At the junction V is shortened by 2 bases and J by 4 bases; bases outside the gene matches: 7. Per the germline V gene, SGHRS is the CDR1 and YFSETQ is the CDR2. Broad study findings and their caveats: Reportedly, close to half of the unique spike-specific TCRs recognized epitopes lying outside the regions that are mutated in the B.1.351 and B.1.1.7 variants. After two AZD1222 doses, both the breadth and the depth of spike-specific TCRs were significantly higher than at day 0 and than in MenACWY recipients. Because no day 14 peak-response samples were available, repertoires were characterized only after the peak T cell response. Participants were mostly white British, with more females than males. The authors suggested clonal diversity may have been underestimated. The whole spike protein was spanned by vaccine-associated CD4 TCRs, and dominant responses were seen in regions 160-218 and 743-854. In the small 56-69-year group, the increase in depth fell short of significance, most likely because of low power. Only five to seven AZD1222 recipients were SARS-CoV-2 seropositive at baseline, limiting conclusions about previously exposed vaccinees.

The time point label, read with the paper, signifies: baseline before first vaccination. Vaccinee samples were obtained from the UK trials COV001 and COV002, which included a single-blind randomized controlled phase 2/3 trial of AZD1222 (ChAdOx1 nCoV-19) in healthy adults. For TCRbeta chain sequencing, PBMC samples from trial participants were taken at day 0 and at day 28 after the second dose. The source material was peripheral blood, sampled on day 0 of AZD1222 vaccination. Recombination connected TRBV5-1 to TRBJ1-1; TRBD1 fits 8 bases in the junction. The source is an adult in good health. DNA sequence: TGCGCCAGCAGCTTACAGACAGGGGAGGCCACTGAAGCTTTCTTT. Its product reads: CASSLQTGEATEAFF.